This T cell receptor beta chain was sequenced in a study of identifying expanded T cells in peripheral blood. Findings of the study overall: Two-week clone count variance significantly increased as total template count grew.

Sequencing was performed with immunoSEQ multiplex PCR; in TCRdb, only in-frame clones are kept and a portion is missing. The sample records around 100,000 clones, 85% to 90% being singletons. Regarding this clone: As yet, its antigen is unknown.

The origin of this receptor is a person aged 18 to 75 in good health. Sequencing was performed on blood.

The CDR3 DNA reads TGTGCCAGTAGTCCGGGGAGGAGCACTGAAGCTTTCTTT. Its protein product is CASSPGRSTEAFF. The chain links TRBV19 to TRBJ1-1; D uncertain. Germline values: CDR1 LNHDA, CDR2 SQIVND (reference sequence). The germline V and J ends were trimmed by 5 bases and 4 bases, with 11 bases remaining between them. This CDR3 comprises 13 residues.